These 26 T cell receptor beta chains share one sample of origin, sequenced in a study of blood T cell repertoires in COVID-19. The assay was immunoSEQ multiplex PCR, and TCRdb's table has in-frame clones only and misses some. This sample has around 130,000 clones, with approximately 77% found just once. The specimen was peripheral blood. Receptor source: a man older than 75 with acute or convalescent COVID-19.

The chain links TRBV4-2 to TRBJ2-2; a possible D gene is TRBD2 (5 bases). Germline values: CDR1 LGHNA, CDR2 YNFKEQ. V lost 1 base and J 6 bases, leaving 24 bases between the germline ends. CDR3 length: 19 residues. CDR3 nucleotide sequence: TGTGCCAGCAGCCAAGTGATCGGGCTTATGAGGGTGAGCGCCGGGGAGCTGTTTTTT. This gives the protein CASSQVIGLMRVSAGELFF.

This sequence joins TRBV29-1 and TRBJ1-2; no definite D call. Between the trimmed V and J ends, which lost 7 bases and 9 bases, there was a span of 18 bases. CDR3 length: 12 amino acids. Germline CDR1 SQVTM, CDR2 ANQGSEA. Written as DNA, the CDR3 is TGCAGCGCCTCCTCCGGGTCCCCCAGCTACACCTTC. Protein product: CSASSGSPSYTF.

This chain's CDR3 is CASSPRGTSGGADEQFF. The CDR3 nucleotides are TGTGCCAGCAGCCCGAGAGGGACTAGCGGGGGGGCTGATGAGCAGTTCTTC. J is TRBJ2-1 and V is TRBV7-9, with 16 bases that match TRBD2. The CDR3 contains 17 residues. The germline CDR1 and CDR2 sequences are SEHNR and FQNEAQ (reference sequence). The V segment lost 5 bases and the J segment 8 bases; nucleotides outside the gene matches: 9.

The V call is TRBV9, the J call TRBJ1-1; TRBD1 agrees at 8 bases. With 0 bases clipped from V and 2 bases from J, the junction kept 9 bases outside the gene matches. The CDR3 sequence is 17 residues long. Germline-derived CDR1 and CDR2 are SGDLS and YYNGEE. In DNA form, the CDR3 reads TGTGCCAGCAGCGTAGGGTATCAGGGGGCTCACAACACTGAAGCTTTCTTT. Translating gives CASSVGYQGAHNTEAFF. The full variable domain, with the rest looked up from reference TRBV9 and TRBJ1-1, is DSGVTQTPKHLITATGQRVTLRCSPRSGDLSVYWYQQSLDQGLQFLIQYYNGEERAKGNILERFSAQQFPDLHSELNLSSLELGDSALYFCASSVGYQGAHNTEAFFGQGTRLTVV.

With respect to this clone: Different DNA sequences within this sample yield the same CDR3. The chain joins TRBV7-6 to TRBJ2-5, with 11 bases matching TRBD2. The CDR3 spans 16 residues. Germline V gene data show CDR1 as SGHVS and CDR2 as FNYEAQ. The ends lost 1 base at V and 2 bases at J; junction bases unmatched: 3. The CDR3 coding sequence is TGTGCCAGCAGCTTAGGTCTAGCGGGGGGACAAGAGACCCAGTACTTC. Amino acid sequence: CASSLGLAGGQETQYF.

This clone appeared a few times. The V call is TRBV15, the J call TRBJ1-5; perhaps TRBD1 as D (5 bases). Trimming removed 6 bases at V and 5 bases at J, with 17 bases between. This CDR3 is 15 amino acids long. Looked up from germline, CDR1 is LNHNV and CDR2 is YYDKDF (reference sequence). The CDR3 protein is CATSLGGIGDQPQHF. The DNA for the CDR3 is TGTGCCACCAGTTTGGGGGGGATCGGAGATCAGCCCCAGCATTTT.

The chain joins TRBV5-1 to TRBJ1-1, with D maybe TRBD1 (6 bases). CDR3 length: 14 residues. Germline CDR1 and CDR2: SGHRS and YFSETQ. Trimming removed 4 bases at V and 1 base at J, with 11 bases between. The CDR3 loop reads CASSASTGNTEAFF. CDR3 bases: TGCGCCAGCAGCGCGTCGACAGGGAACACTGAAGCTTTCTTT.

The chain couples TRBV7-2 to TRBJ2-3, with 8 bases identical to TRBD2. Germline CDR1 and CDR2: SGHTA and FQGNSA. The CDR3 extends over 17 amino acids. V lost 4 bases and J lost 4; bases outside the gene matches: 13. As DNA, the CDR3 is TGTGCCAGCAGCTATCAACCGGGGACTAGTCGCGCAGATACGCAGTATTTT. Protein product: CASSYQPGTSRADTQYF.

By its share, this clone is medium-sized. The chain joins TRBV7-9 to TRBJ2-7, with TRBD1 identical over 8 bases. V was clipped by 3 bases and J by 4 bases; unmatched bases: 8. The CDR3 totals 15 residues. CDR1 and CDR2 (germline): SEHNR, FQNEAQ (reference sequence). The CDR3: CASSFTGTGKYEQYF. CDR3 nucleotide sequence: TGTGCCAGCAGCTTTACCGGGACAGGAAAATACGAGCAGTACTTC.

The V call is TRBV19, the J call TRBJ1-6; D might be TRBD1 (6 bases). This CDR3 has 15 residues. CDR1 and CDR2 (germline): LNHDA, SQIVND (reference sequence). Trimming removed 2 bases at V and 10 bases at J, with 15 bases between. The CDR3 here is CASSIQGSIGSPLHF. The CDR3 DNA sequence: TGTGCCAGTAGTATACAGGGGTCGATAGGATCACCCCTCCACTTT.

In this sample, this clone turned up once. The DNA of the CDR3 is TGTGCCAGCAGGGGGACAGCGACCCAACCCTACGAGCAGTACTTC. Its protein is CASRGTATQPYEQYF. V usage is TRBV6-6 and J usage is TRBJ2-7, with TRBD1 matching 7 bases. CDR3 length equals 15 residues. Germline V lookup: CDR1 MNHNY, CDR2 SVGAGI (reference sequence). With V trimmed by 6 bases and J by 2 bases, 10 bases remained unmatched.

The chain links TRBV6-5 to TRBJ2-7, with 7 bases matching TRBD1. V gave up 6 bases and J gave up 3 bases; unmatched junction bases: 11. This CDR3 has 15 amino acids. In germline, CDR1 is MNHEY, CDR2 SVGAGI. The CDR3 reads CASSNQWTGIYEQYF. The CDR3 region has the DNA TGTGCCAGCAGCAATCAGTGGACAGGTATCTACGAGCAGTACTTC.

The CDR3 coding sequence is TGCGCCAGCAGGAAAGGACAGGGGGAAGGAAACACCATATATTTT. Translation: CASRKGQGEGNTIYF. V is TRBV5-1 and J is TRBJ1-3; TRBD1 agrees at 10 bases. The CDR3 is 15 amino acids. Germline-derived CDR1 and CDR2 are SGHRS and YFSETQ. V was pared by 5 bases and J by 4 bases, with 6 bases of the junction left unmatched.

The chain couples TRBV18 to TRBJ2-7; D may be TRBD1 (5 bases). The length of the CDR3 is 14 residues. Trimming left V 4 bases short and J 2 bases short, with 12 bases between. The germline V gene encodes CDR1 KGHSH and CDR2 LQKENI. CDR3 sequence (DNA): TGTGCCAGCTCACAGATGGGGCCACCCTACGAGCAGTACTTC. Translated, it gives CASSQMGPPYEQYF. The full variable domain, with the rest looked up from reference TRBV18 and TRBJ2-7, is NAGVMQNPRHLVRRRGQEARLRCSPMKGHSHVYWYRQLPEEGLKFMVYLQKENIIDESGMPKERFSAEFPKEGPSILRIQQVVRGDSAAYFCASSQMGPPYEQYFGPGTRLTVT.

V usage is TRBV5-1 and J usage is TRBJ2-1, with 12 positions matching TRBD2. This CDR3 contains 17 residues. Germline lookup yields CDR1 SGHRS and CDR2 YFSETQ. V lost 0 bases to trimming and J lost 7 bases; unmatched junction nucleotides: 8. The CDR3 region is CASSLAVTSGGGNEQFF. CDR3 DNA: TGCGCCAGCAGCTTGGCAGTGACTAGCGGGGGAGGGAATGAGCAGTTCTTC.

The genes are TRBV4-3 and TRBJ1-1, with D maybe TRBD1 (6 bases). This CDR3 spans 13 amino acids. V was cut by 1 base and J by 3 bases, with 6 bases left in between. Germline assignment: CDR1 LGHNA and CDR2 YSLEER. CDR3 protein: CASSQAGDTEAFF. The CDR3 nucleotides are TGCGCCAGCAGCCAAGCAGGGGACACTGAAGCTTTCTTT.

This clone was recorded only once. The chain has TRBV5-1 and TRBJ2-3; 8 nucleotides align to TRBD1. CDR3 length: 16 amino acids. Germline V gene sequence: CDR1 SGHRS, CDR2 YFSETQ. Trimming removed 0 bases from V and 2 bases from J; junction bases left unmatched: 5. The DNA for the CDR3 is TGCGCCAGCAGCTTGGGCGACAGGGGCTACACAGATACGCAGTATTTT. This codes for CASSLGDRGYTDTQYF.

The rearrangement uses TRBV3-1 (or the pseudogene TRBV3-2) and TRBJ2-7; 11 nucleotides agree with TRBD1. Germline values: CDR1 LGHDT, CDR2 YNNKEL (reference sequence). Trimming at V came to 1 base and at J to 3 bases, leaving 8 bases not matched to a gene. This CDR3 has 17 amino acids. CDR3 in DNA: TGTGCCAGCAGCCAAGGATTAAGGACAGGGGGCATCTACGAGCAGTACTTC. This gives the protein CASSQGLRTGGIYEQYF.

Worth noting for this clone: The missing conserved phenylalanine or tryptophan at the end of this CDR3 makes a read error likely. It is unclear where the CDR3 begins or ends on the DNA, so no DNA is shown, and the CDR3 is as TCRdb lists it. The chain is built from TRBV11-2 and TRBJ1-1; no check of the table's D call, TRBD1, against the DNA was made. Per germline, CDR1 SGHAT and CDR2 FQNNGV. The CDR3 sequence runs 13 residues, both termini included. Here the CDR3 reads CASSLEPGSQGAL.

The rearrangement uses TRBV11-3 and TRBJ2-1; possible D gene TRBD2, 5 bases. Germline V gene lookup returns CDR1 SGHNT and CDR2 YENEEA. The V end was cut by 1 base, the J end by 5 bases, with 9 bases between. This CDR3 has 14 residues. CDR3 amino acids: CASSLGQRNNEQFF. In nucleotides, the CDR3 is TGTGCCAGCAGCTTAGGCCAGCGGAACAATGAGCAGTTCTTC.

The sample holds a few counts of this clone. This chain connects TRBV7-9 to TRBJ1-1, with no clear D. Germline-derived CDR1 and CDR2 are SEHNR and FQNEAQ (reference sequence). V lost 3 bases to trimming and J lost 1 base, with 6 bases between them. The length of the CDR3 is 13 residues. The CDR3 bases are TGTGCCAGCAGCTTGGCTCCGAACACTGAAGCTTTCTTT. Protein sequence: CASSLAPNTEAFF.

In its sample, this clone was seen a few times. The gene calls are TRBV11-1 and TRBJ2-7; no clear D gene. The ends were cut back, 4 bases at V and 1 base at J, with 11 bases in the middle. Germline V gene lookup returns CDR1 SGHAT and CDR2 FQDESV (reference sequence). CDR3 length: 14 amino acids. CDR3 in amino acids: CASSSGEVSYEQYF. CDR3 bases: TGTGCCAGCAGCTCCGGAGAGGTTTCCTACGAGCAGTACTTC.

The rearrangement joins TRBV2 to TRBJ2-5; no firm D call. CDR1 is SNHLY and CDR2 is FYNNEI in the germline V gene. The CDR3 is 15 residues long. Trimming cost V 0 bases and J 3 bases, with 11 bases left between them. CDR3 nucleotide sequence: TGTGCCAGCAGTGAAGCCCACTCGTTGGAAGAGACCCAGTACTTC. Translation gives CASSEAHSLEETQYF.

A few counts support this clone. The chain joins TRBV11-2 to TRBJ2-1, with 16 bases matching TRBD2. The CDR3 length is 15 residues. The V and J ends lost 4 bases and 7 bases, in that order; junction bases with no gene match: 1. Germline V gene data show CDR1 as SGHAT and CDR2 as FQNNGV. The CDR3 reads CASSWGLAGGNEQFF. DNA for the CDR3: TGTGCCAGCAGCTGGGGACTAGCGGGGGGGAATGAGCAGTTCTTC.

The table lists this clone with a count of one. The gene calls are TRBV7-2 and TRBJ2-1; D perhaps matches TRBD2 (5 bases). V lost 5 bases to trimming and J lost 8 bases, with 16 bases between them. The length of the CDR3 is 14 residues. Germline V gene data show CDR1 as SGHTA and CDR2 as FQGNSA. CDR3 sequence (DNA): TGTGCCAGCAGCCGTCGGGCCCTAGCCCATGAGCAGTTCTTC. Translated, it gives CASSRRALAHEQFF.

V gene TRBV5-1 combines with J gene TRBJ1-2, with 9 bases that match TRBD1. This CDR3 region has 14 residues. V trimming: 7 bases; J trimming: 5 bases; junction bases outside the gene matches: 9. Germline V gene lookup returns CDR1 SGHRS and CDR2 YFSETQ. The CDR3 protein is CASRGTGTSYGYTF. The CDR3, as DNA: TGCGCCAGCCGAGGGACAGGGACGAGTTATGGCTACACCTTC.